This TCR beta chain was sequenced in a study of blood T cells in healthy people across ages. Whole-study results and caveats: Higher diversity and more naive CD4+ cells were features of long-lived donors, compared to aged donors.

Using a J-beta primer mix together with a sample-barcoded 5' primer, a second PCR was run for about 6 to 12 cycles. TCRdb used MiXCR to reprocess the 5' RACE reads, holding one entry per CDR3 protein. The sample carries 1,300,000 or so distinct CDR3 sequences, 45% to 70% recorded once. With regard to this clonotype: The antigen is unknown.

V was cut by 4 bases and J by 0 bases, with 10 bases left in between. CDR3 length: 15 amino acids. Germline CDR1 is MNHEY and CDR2 is SMNVEV (reference sequence). The chain uses TRBV27 and TRBJ2-4; a possible D gene is TRBD2 (5 bases). This TCR derives from a man between 18 and 29 years old in good health. The material sequenced was blood. CDR3 bases: TGTGCCAGCAGTTACGGGGATATAGCCAAAAACATTCAGTACTTC. It is translated as CASSYGDIAKNIQYF.